This record concerns one T cell receptor (beta chain) sequence. These data come from a study of blood T cell repertoires in COVID-19. Background on the study: Both acute and convalescent COVID-19 samples were obtained from the United States, Italy and Spain. PBMCs, B-cell-depleted T cells, or T cells provided the cDNA or gDNA that made up the material.

Assay: immunoSEQ multiplex PCR; the TCRdb copy retains only in-frame clones and omits some. The sample shows some 300,000 clones, around 86% of them seen only once. Germline CDR1 and CDR2: SGHKS and YYEKEE (reference sequence). V shed 0 bases and J shed 6 bases, with 16 bases lying between them. The CDR3 totals 16 residues. The material sequenced was peripheral blood. This sequence was found in a man in his 70s with acute or convalescent COVID-19. V gene TRBV5-5 combines with J gene TRBJ1-5; possible D gene TRBD1, 5 bases. This chain's CDR3 is CASSLALAGAVQPQHF. DNA for the CDR3: TGTGCCAGCAGCTTGGCCCTGGCTGGGGCGGTTCAGCCCCAGCATTTT.